The rows below give T cell receptor beta chains drawn from one sample of a study of shared clonotypes between healthy human individuals. Sequencing used immunoSEQ multiplex PCR; TCRdb keeps in-frame clones, though not all of them. The sample lists some 580,000 clones; roughly 98% were seen once. Sequencing used naive CD8+ T cells sorted from blood. These receptors were obtained from a man aged 25 to 40 in good health. Each CDR3 is given with its conserved first and last residue. The D gene is left open where the match is weak. Clone size appears in some rows only: once, few, many, or a class for an expanded clone.

j_call v_call d_call clone_size cdr3_nt cdr3_aa
TRBJ2-5 TRBV25-1 TRBD1 . TGTGCCAGCAGCCTCTCCGGACAGGGCCTAAAGACCCAGTACTTC CASSLSGQGLKTQYF
TRBJ2-7 TRBV15 TRBD1 . TGTGCCACCAGCAGAGCCGATTCAGGGGGCTACGAGCAGTACTTC CATSRADSGGYEQYF
TRBJ1-1 TRBV7-9 TRBD1 . TGTGCCAGCAGCTTAACACCGACAGGGGTGAACACTGAAGCTTTCTTT CASSLTPTGVNTEAFF
TRBJ1-2 TRBV7-9 . . TGTGCCAGCAGCTCGGACAGCTATGGCTACACCTTC CASSSDSYGYTF
TRBJ1-2 TRBV18 TRBD1 . TGTGCCAGCTCACCCAGGGACAGGGGGCTCTATGGCTACACCTTC CASSPRDRGLYGYTF
TRBJ2-7 TRBV7-9 TRBD2 . TGTGCCAGCAGCGCCGGGACTAGCTACGAGCAGTACTTC CASSAGTSYEQYF
TRBJ2-7 TRBV29-1 TRBD1 . TGCAGCGTTGAAGGACAGGGCCCCTACGAGCAGTACTTC CSVEGQGPYEQYF
TRBJ2-7 TRBV7-9 TRBD2 . TGTGCCAGCAGCTTTGGGGGGGATAAGGACTTC CASSFGGDKDF
TRBJ2-7 TRBV29-1 . once TGCAGCGTTGAGTTACGTGGTGGCAGGGGGGACGAGCAGTACTTC CSVELRGGRGDEQYF
TRBJ2-1 TRBV28 TRBD1 . TGTGCCAGCAGACGGACAGGCGGAAAGGATGAGCAGTTCTTC CASRRTGGKDEQFF
TRBJ2-3 TRBV13 TRBD2 . TGTGCCAGCAGCCCCGGTGATAGCGGGAGAGTATATACGCAGTATTTT CASSPGDSGRVYTQYF
TRBJ2-3 TRBV28 TRBD2 . TGTGCCAGCAGTTCCCGGGTTAGCGGGAGGGTTATGGGAGATACGCAGTATTTT CASSSRVSGRVMGDTQYF
TRBJ2-7 TRBV11-2 . . TGTGCCAGCAGCTTATACAGGAGTACCTACGAGCAGTACTTC CASSLYRSTYEQYF
TRBJ2-1 TRBV7-2 TRBD2 . TGTGCCAGCAGCTTAGTTTCAGCGGGAGGGCCCAAATCTAAGTTCTTC CASSLVSAGGPKSKFF
TRBJ2-7 TRBV11-2 . once TGTGCCAGCAGCCTAGCGTTGTCCTACGAGCAGTACTTC CASSLALSYEQYF
TRBJ2-1 TRBV14 . . TGTGCCAGCAGCCGAGACCCAGATAGCGCAGACAATGAGCAGTTCTTC CASSRDPDSADNEQFF
TRBJ2-2 TRBV5-6 TRBD2 . TGTGCCAGCAGCCGCGGACTAGCGGGAGACGACACCGGGGAGCTGTTTTTT CASSRGLAGDDTGELFF
TRBJ2-1 TRBV4-1 . . TGCGCCAGCAGCCAAGTGGCGGGAACTAGAGATGAGCAGTTCTTC CASSQVAGTRDEQFF
TRBJ2-3 TRBV28 TRBD2 . TGTGCCAGCGGCCCGGGACTAGCGGGGCTCACAGATACGCAGTATTTT CASGPGLAGLTDTQYF
TRBJ2-7 TRBV9 TRBD2 . TGTGCCAGCAGCCCCGGGGGCTTAGCGGGAGGGGGCTACGAGCAGTACTTC CASSPGGLAGGGYEQYF
TRBJ2-7 TRBV25-1 TRBD2 . TGTGCCAGCAGTGATTGGCCTAGCGGAGAGGGTGGTTGGGAGCAGTACTTC CASSDWPSGEGGWEQYF
TRBJ1-5 TRBV5-1 . . TGCGCCAGCAGCTTGGATGGGACTGCAGGAAATCAGCCCCAGCATTTT CASSLDGTAGNQPQHF
TRBJ2-7 TRBV7-3 TRBD1 . TGTGCCAGCAGCTTAAAACCCCGACAGGGGGGGTACGAGCAGTACTTC CASSLKPRQGGYEQYF
TRBJ2-7 TRBV5-5 . . TGTGCCAGCAGCCCCGGGTGGTTGGAGCAGTACTTC CASSPGWLEQYF
TRBJ1-1 TRBV25-1 . . TGTGCCAGCAGTGGGGTGGTCGGAGCTAGAGCTTTCTTT CASSGVVGARAFF
TRBJ1-1 TRBV16 . . TGTGCCAGCAGCCAATTCGGGGGAACGGGCACTGAAGCTTTCTTT CASSQFGGTGTEAFF
TRBJ1-2 TRBV28 TRBD1 . TGTGCCAGCAGATACCAAGGGACAGGGGACTATGGCTACACCTTC CASRYQGTGDYGYTF
TRBJ1-4 TRBV28 . . TGTGCCAGCAGTTTTCGGATTCACAATGAAAAACTGTTTTTT CASSFRIHNEKLFF